Below are 25 T cell receptor beta chains sequenced from a single sample in a study of T cell repertoires in cytomegalovirus infection. These TCRs' antigens remain unknown. TCRdb fed the reads into MiXCR, producing one record per CDR3 protein. The profile covers more than 250,000 distinct CDR3 sequences, with approximately 25% appearing a single time and 10% to 15% taken by the ten largest. The input for sequencing was cultured PBMCs, taken from culture after CMV antigen stimulation. The receptors come from a human donor in good health (CMV status not recorded). Some clones in this sample may be carry-over from other donors' samples.

This clonotype came up many times. The chain has TRBV7-2 and TRBJ1-5; D perhaps matches TRBD1 (6 bases). Germline CDR1 and CDR2: SGHTA and FQGNSA. With 5 bases removed from V and 4 bases from J, the gap between germline ends came to 9 bases. The CDR3 is 13 amino acids. CDR3 DNA sequence: TGTGCCAGCAGCCCCAGGGGAAATCAGCCCCAGCATTTT. Translating gives CASSPRGNQPQHF.

This clonotype appeared a few times. For the CDR3, the DNA is TGTGCCAGCAGTTGGACTTCAACCTACAATGAGCAGTTCTTC. Protein product: CASSWTSTYNEQFF. V usage is TRBV6-5 and J usage is TRBJ2-1; possible D gene TRBD2, 5 bases. This CDR3 contains 14 residues. The V end was cut by 4 bases, the J end by 2 bases, with 9 bases between. Germline CDR1 MNHEY, CDR2 SVGAGI.

This clonotype was found a few times. This chain links TRBV6-6 with TRBJ1-6; D is uncertain. With 0 bases removed from V and 8 bases from J, the gap between germline ends came to 5 bases. The CDR3 loop spans 13 amino acids. CDR1 is MNHNY, CDR2 SVGAGI, per germline (reference sequence). The CDR3 sequence is CASSYSPHSPLHF. The CDR3 region has the DNA TGTGCCAGCAGTTACTCTCCTCATTCACCCCTCCACTTT.

There are a few counts of this clonotype. This chain uses TRBV19 with TRBJ2-1, with 7 nucleotides matching TRBD1. Trimming at V came to 6 bases and at J to 3 bases, leaving 5 bases not matched to a gene. The length of the CDR3 is 14 residues. Looked up from germline, CDR1 is LNHDA and CDR2 is SQIVND (reference sequence). The CDR3 sequence: CASRPGTVYNEQFF. The CDR3 DNA reads as TGTGCCAGTAGGCCGGGGACAGTCTACAATGAGCAGTTCTTC.

The chain couples TRBV27 to TRBJ2-2; a weak D match, TRBD1 (6 bases). Germline CDR1 MNHEY, CDR2 SMNVEV (reference sequence). V shed 9 bases and J shed 2 bases, with 10 bases lying between them. The CDR3 is 13 residues long. The CDR3 DNA reads TGTGCCAGTTGGACAGTCAACACCGGGGAGCTGTTTTTT. This sequence encodes CASWTVNTGELFF.

At least ten counts were recorded for this clonotype. This chain connects TRBV7-2 to TRBJ1-6; tentative D call: TRBD1 (5 bases). The CDR3 totals 15 residues. The V end was cut by 1 base, the J end by 6 bases, with 10 bases between. CDR1 is SGHTA and CDR2 is FQGNSA in the germline V gene. CDR3: CASSLDRQSNSPLHF. CDR3 DNA sequence: TGTGCCAGCAGCTTAGATAGACAGTCTAATTCACCCCTCCACTTT.

This clonotype appeared a few times. The gene calls are TRBV7-6 and TRBJ2-1, with TRBD2 matching over 15 bases. The CDR3 has 20 amino acids. CDR1 and CDR2 (germline): SGHVS, FNYEAQ. Trimming cost V 4 bases and J 9 bases; bases outside gene matches: 19. CDR3 DNA sequence: TGTGCCAGCAGCTCATCCGGGACTAGCGGGAGGAATTTTTTGGGTGGTGAGCAGTTCTTC. Amino acid sequence: CASSSSGTSGRNFLGGEQFF.

CDR3 DNA: TGTGCCATCAGTGAGGTCTCTAGCGGGCGGGGCGAGCAGTACTTC. This codes for CAISEVSSGRGEQYF. The chain joins TRBV10-3 to TRBJ2-7, with 8 bases aligning to TRBD2. The length of the CDR3 is 15 residues. Germline CDR1 and CDR2: ENHRY and SYGVKD. Trimming at V came to 2 bases and at J to 6 bases, leaving 9 bases not matched to a gene.

This clonotype was seen a few times. The V gene is TRBV7-8, the J gene TRBJ2-5; D might be TRBD2 (6 bases). CDR1 is SGHVS, CDR2 FQNEAQ, per germline. This CDR3 comprises 15 residues. Trimming cost V 3 bases and J 5 bases, with 16 bases left between them. The CDR3 DNA reads TGTGCCAGCAGCTTTAAACGGGAGAGACAGGAGACCCAGTACTTC. It translates to CASSFKRERQETQYF.

The rearrangement links TRBV6-6 to TRBJ2-7; 9 bases match TRBD2. The CDR3 sequence is 16 residues long. The germline V gene encodes CDR1 MNHNY and CDR2 SVGAGI (reference sequence). The ends lost 3 bases at V and 4 bases at J; junction bases unmatched: 10. CDR3 protein: CASSYRGRVKAYEQYF. The CDR3 region has the DNA TGTGCCAGCAGTTATCGCGGGAGGGTAAAGGCGTACGAGCAGTACTTC.

In this sample, this clonotype turned up many times. The genes are TRBV12-3 or TRBV12-4 and TRBJ2-1; D is undetermined. This CDR3 has 10 amino acids. V was trimmed by 4 bases and J by 6 bases, leaving 1 base between them. The CDR3 loop is CASSSNEQFF. The CDR3 DNA follows: TGTGCCAGCAGTTCCAATGAGCAGTTCTTC.

The gene calls are TRBV6-4 and TRBJ2-2, with D hard to call. The CDR3 is 13 amino acids. V dropped 0 bases and J dropped 4 bases, with 3 bases sitting between them. CDR1 is MRHNA and CDR2 is SNTAGT in the germline V gene. As DNA, the CDR3 is TGTGCCAGCAGTGACTCAGGCACCGGGGAGCTGTTTTTT. Protein sequence: CASSDSGTGELFF.

The chain's CDR3 is CASSLVVLGNEQFF. The DNA for the CDR3 is TGTGCCAGCAGTCTAGTTGTATTAGGGAATGAGCAGTTCTTC. The chain is built from TRBV27 and TRBJ2-1; D is undetermined. In germline, CDR1 is MNHEY, CDR2 SMNVEV (reference sequence). The CDR3 covers 14 residues. The germline V and J ends were trimmed by 5 bases and 7 bases, with 15 bases remaining between them.

V is TRBV6-8 and J is TRBJ2-1; tentatively, D is TRBD2 (6 bases). The germline CDR1 and CDR2 sequences are MNHGY and SAAAGT. Trimming shortened V by 8 bases and J by 10 bases, and 18 bases separated the two germline ends. CDR3 size: 13 residues. In DNA form, the CDR3 reads TGTGCCAGCCAAAATCCGGGAGTCCTCGAGCAGTTCTTC. It encodes CASQNPGVLEQFF.

The rearrangement uses TRBV6-2 or TRBV6-3 and TRBJ2-7; TRBD2 matches at 8 bases. J lost 3 bases, V lost 5 bases, and 3 bases had no gene match. Germline V gives CDR1 MNHEY, CDR2 SVGEGT. This CDR3 is 13 amino acids long. CDR3 coding DNA: TGTGCCAGCAGTACGGGACTAGGCTACGAGCAGTACGTC. This codes for CASSTGLGYEQYV.

The V gene is TRBV11-2, the J gene TRBJ2-3, with TRBD2 identical over 9 bases. Germline loops: CDR1 SGHAT, CDR2 FQNNGV. The CDR3 is 15 amino acids. Trimming took 7 bases from V and 2 from J; bases not matched to a gene: 7. The CDR3 here is CASTGWTSVTDTQYF. The CDR3 DNA is TGTGCCAGCACCGGATGGACTAGCGTCACAGATACGCAGTATTTT.

Only a few counts were recorded for this clonotype. The chain combines TRBV10-3 with TRBJ2-1, with D hard to call. Trimming took off 0 bases at V and 5 bases at J, with 11 bases between the two ends. The CDR3 sequence is 15 residues long. CDR1 and CDR2 (germline): ENHRY, SYGVKD. The DNA for the CDR3 is TGTGCCATCAGTGAGTCAGTAGCCGGCCACAATGAGCAGTTCTTC. Encoded protein: CAISESVAGHNEQFF.

This chain links TRBV28 with TRBJ2-1, with TRBD2 identical over 9 bases. Germline CDR1 MDHEN, CDR2 SYDVKM. Trimming at V came to 6 bases and at J to 3 bases, leaving 9 bases not matched to a gene. CDR3 length: 16 amino acids. The CDR3 DNA sequence: TGTGCCAGCAGGCAGACTAGCGGAGCTATCTACAATGAGCAGTTCTTC. Protein product: CASRQTSGAIYNEQFF.

The chain uses TRBV11-3 and TRBJ1-2, with 10 nucleotides matching TRBD1. CDR3 size: 16 residues. CDR1 SGHNT and CDR2 YENEEA come from the germline V gene. The trim removed 2 bases at V and 3 bases at J, leaving 6 bases unmatched. The CDR3 nucleotides read TGTGCCAGCAGCTTACAAAGGACAGGGGGTGACTATGGCTACACCTTC. It yields the protein CASSLQRTGGDYGYTF.

This clonotype came up many times. The V gene is TRBV7-2, the J gene TRBJ1-2; a weak D match, TRBD1 (6 bases). CDR3 length: 15 amino acids. The germline V and J ends were trimmed by 1 base and 0 bases, with 9 bases remaining between them. The V gene's germline CDR1 is SGHTA and CDR2 FQGNSA. The CDR3, as DNA: TGTGCCAGCAGCTTAGTTGGGGGCGCTAACTATGGCTACACCTTC. Translated: CASSLVGGANYGYTF.

The chain joins TRBV5-6 to TRBJ1-6, with 8 bases matching TRBD1. V shed 2 bases and J 9 bases; nucleotides not matched to a gene: 7. Per germline, CDR1 SGHDT and CDR2 YYEEEE. The CDR3 spans 15 residues. The CDR3 region is CASSFLGQASSPLHF. The DNA for the CDR3 is TGTGCCAGCAGCTTTTTGGGACAGGCCAGTTCACCCCTCCACTTT.

The V call is TRBV29-1, the J call TRBJ2-1; D is possibly TRBD2 (5 bases). The CDR3 runs 9 residues. Germline values: CDR1 SQVTM, CDR2 ANQGSEA. V was cut by 6 bases and J by 8 bases, with 5 bases left in between. The CDR3 DNA reads TGCAGCGTGGGAGATGAGCAGTTCTTC. Translated, it gives CSVGDEQFF.

This clonotype showed up just a few times. V gene TRBV7-4 combines with J gene TRBJ2-2; 13 nucleotides align to TRBD2. CDR3 length equals 17 residues. J was trimmed by 7 bases and V by 5 bases; bases with no gene match: 10. CDR1 SGHVT and CDR2 SQSDAQ come from the germline V gene. The CDR3 sequence is CASSPLTSGRLDGELFF. In nucleotides, the CDR3 is TGTGCCAGCAGCCCGTTGACTAGCGGGAGGCTTGACGGGGAGCTGTTTTTT.

This chain joins TRBV11-2 and TRBJ2-7; a possible D gene is TRBD1 (6 bases). The CDR3 consists of 13 residues. V was pared by 2 bases and J by 9 bases, with 14 bases between. Germline V gene lookup returns CDR1 SGHAT and CDR2 FQNNGV. CDR3 DNA: TGTGCCAGCAGCTTAAAGGGGGACCTATCGCAGTACGTC. Its protein is CASSLKGDLSQYV.

The genes are TRBV28 and TRBJ2-1; the match to TRBD2 covers 7 bases. CDR1 is MDHEN, CDR2 SYDVKM, per germline. CDR3 length: 16 residues. The V segment lost 5 bases and the J segment 7 bases; nucleotides outside the gene matches: 14. The CDR3 region is CASSRTRTSLRNEQFF. The CDR3 nucleotides read TGTGCCAGCAGTCGGACTAGGACCTCCCTTAGGAATGAGCAGTTCTTC. The variable domain in full, with the rest retrieved from reference TRBV28 and TRBJ2-1, is DVKVTQSSRYLVKRTGEKVFLECVQDMDHENMFWYRQDPGLGLRLIYFSYDVKMKEKGDIPEGYSVSREKKERFSLILESASTNQTSMYLCASSRTRTSLRNEQFFGPGTRLTVL.